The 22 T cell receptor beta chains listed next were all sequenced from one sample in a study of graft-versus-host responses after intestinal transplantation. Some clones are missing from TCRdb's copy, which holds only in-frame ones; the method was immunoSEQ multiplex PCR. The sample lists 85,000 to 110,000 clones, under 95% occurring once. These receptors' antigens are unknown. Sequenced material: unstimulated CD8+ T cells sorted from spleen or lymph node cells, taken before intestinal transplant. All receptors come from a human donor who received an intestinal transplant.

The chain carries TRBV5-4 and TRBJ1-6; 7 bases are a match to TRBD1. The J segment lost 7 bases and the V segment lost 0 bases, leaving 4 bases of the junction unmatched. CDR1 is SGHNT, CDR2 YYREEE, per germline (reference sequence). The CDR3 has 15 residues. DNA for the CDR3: TGTGCCAGCAGCTTGGAACCGGGACAGAATTCACCCCTCCACTTT. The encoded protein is CASSLEPGQNSPLHF.

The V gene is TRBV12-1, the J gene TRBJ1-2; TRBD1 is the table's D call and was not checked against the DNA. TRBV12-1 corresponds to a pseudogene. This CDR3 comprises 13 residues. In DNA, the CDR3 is TGTGCCAGCAACGACAGGGGAATGAGTGGCTACACCTTC. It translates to CASNDRGMSGYTF.

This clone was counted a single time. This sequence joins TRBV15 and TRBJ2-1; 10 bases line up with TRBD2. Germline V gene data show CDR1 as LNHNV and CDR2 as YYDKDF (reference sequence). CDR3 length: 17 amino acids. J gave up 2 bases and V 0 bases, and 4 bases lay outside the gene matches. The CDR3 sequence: CATSRELAGGPYNEQFF. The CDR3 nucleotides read TGTGCCACCAGCAGAGAGTTAGCGGGGGGTCCCTACAATGAGCAGTTCTTC.

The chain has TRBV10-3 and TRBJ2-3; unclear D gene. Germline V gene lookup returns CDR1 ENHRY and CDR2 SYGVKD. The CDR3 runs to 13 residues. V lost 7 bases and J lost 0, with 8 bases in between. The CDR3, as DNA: TGTGCCATCAAGAGCAATAGCACAGATACGCAGTATTTT. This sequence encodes CAIKSNSTDTQYF.

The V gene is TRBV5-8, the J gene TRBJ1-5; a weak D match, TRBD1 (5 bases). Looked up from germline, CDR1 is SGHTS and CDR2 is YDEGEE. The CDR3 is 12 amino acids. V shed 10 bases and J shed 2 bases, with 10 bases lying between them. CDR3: CAEGAGNQPQHF. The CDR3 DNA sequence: TGTGCCGAAGGGGCAGGCAATCAGCCCCAGCATTTT.

The CDR3 nucleotides are TGTGCTAGTGGTTTGGTATTAGTTAGGGAGACCCAGTACTTC. This gives the protein CASGLVLVRETQYF. The V gene is TRBV12-5, the J gene TRBJ2-5; D not resolved. CDR3 size: 14 residues. Between the trimmed V and J ends, which lost 0 bases and 5 bases, there was a span of 10 bases. Looked up from germline, CDR1 is LGHNT and CDR2 is FRNRAP.

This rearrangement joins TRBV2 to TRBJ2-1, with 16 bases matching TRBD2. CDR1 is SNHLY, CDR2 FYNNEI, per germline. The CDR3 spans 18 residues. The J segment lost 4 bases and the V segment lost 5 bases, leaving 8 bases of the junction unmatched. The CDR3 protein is CASSRIGTSGGAYNEQFF. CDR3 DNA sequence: TGTGCCAGCAGTCGGATTGGGACTAGCGGGGGGGCTTACAATGAGCAGTTCTTC.

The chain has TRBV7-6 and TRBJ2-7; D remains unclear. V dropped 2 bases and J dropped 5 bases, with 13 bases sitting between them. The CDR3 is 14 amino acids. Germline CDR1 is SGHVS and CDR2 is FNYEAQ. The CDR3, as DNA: TGTGCCAGCAGCTTAAATGCGAGTCCCAACGAGCAGTACTTC. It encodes CASSLNASPNEQYF.

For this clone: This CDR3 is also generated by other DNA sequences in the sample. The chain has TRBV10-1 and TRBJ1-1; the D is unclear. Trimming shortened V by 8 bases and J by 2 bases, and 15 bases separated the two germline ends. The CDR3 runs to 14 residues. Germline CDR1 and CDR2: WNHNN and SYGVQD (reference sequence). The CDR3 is CASGYRGLNTEAFF. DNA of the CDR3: TGCGCCAGCGGATACCGGGGATTAAACACTGAAGCTTTCTTT.

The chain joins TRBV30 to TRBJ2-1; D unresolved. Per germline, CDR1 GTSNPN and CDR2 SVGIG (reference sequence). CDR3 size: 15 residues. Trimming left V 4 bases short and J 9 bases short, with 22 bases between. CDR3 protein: CAWTSPGYPLGEQFF. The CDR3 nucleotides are TGTGCCTGGACTTCCCCGGGCTACCCTTTGGGTGAGCAGTTCTTC.

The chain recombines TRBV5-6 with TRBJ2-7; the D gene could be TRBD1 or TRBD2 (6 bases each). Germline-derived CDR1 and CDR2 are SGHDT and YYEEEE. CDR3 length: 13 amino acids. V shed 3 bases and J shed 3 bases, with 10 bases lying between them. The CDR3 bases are TGTGCCAGCAGCTCCGAGGGGGGCTACGAGCAGTACTTC. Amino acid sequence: CASSSEGGYEQYF. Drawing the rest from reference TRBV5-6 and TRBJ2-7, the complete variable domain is DAGVTQSPTHLIKTRGQQVTLRCSPKSGHDTVSWYQQALGQGPQFIFQYYEEEERQRGNFPDRFSGHQFPNYSSELNVNALLLGDSALYLCASSSEGGYEQYFGPGTRLTVT.

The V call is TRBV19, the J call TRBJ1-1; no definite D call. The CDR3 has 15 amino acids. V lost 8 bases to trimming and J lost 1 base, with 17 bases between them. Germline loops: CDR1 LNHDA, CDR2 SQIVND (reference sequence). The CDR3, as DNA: TGTGCCAGTGGCAGAGGTGGAGGGTGGAACACTGAAGCTTTCTTT. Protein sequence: CASGRGGGWNTEAFF.

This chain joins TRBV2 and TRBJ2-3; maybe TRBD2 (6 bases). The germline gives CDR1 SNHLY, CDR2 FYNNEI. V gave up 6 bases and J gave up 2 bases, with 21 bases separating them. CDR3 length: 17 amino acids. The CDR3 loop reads CASSSTLGGEDTDTQYF. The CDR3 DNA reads TGTGCCAGCAGCTCCACGCTAGGCGGGGAAGACACAGATACGCAGTATTTT.

CDR3 nucleotide sequence: TGTGCCAGCAGCTTGGTTGAGGAGAACACTGAAGCTTTCTTT. This encodes CASSLVEENTEAFF. The V and J genes are TRBV5-4 and TRBJ1-1; D gene uncertain. The ends were cut back, 0 bases at V and 1 base at J, with 7 bases in the middle. There are 14 residues in the CDR3. The V gene's germline CDR1 is SGHNT and CDR2 YYREEE (reference sequence).

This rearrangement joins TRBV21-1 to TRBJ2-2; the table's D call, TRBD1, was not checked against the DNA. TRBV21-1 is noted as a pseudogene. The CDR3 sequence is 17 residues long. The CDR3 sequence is CARSRASPSQGAGELFF. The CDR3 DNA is TGTGCCAGATCCAGGGCTAGCCCGAGCCAGGGGGCCGGGGAGCTGTTTTTT.

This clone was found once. The CDR3 DNA reads TGTGCCAGCAGGATCTCTGGGTGGGACACTGAAGCTTTCTTT. Translation: CASRISGWDTEAFF. The V call is TRBV6-1, the J call TRBJ1-1; no reliable D call. The germline V gene encodes CDR1 MNHNS and CDR2 SASEGT. This CDR3 region has 14 residues. Trimming removed 6 bases from V and 3 bases from J, with 14 bases in between.

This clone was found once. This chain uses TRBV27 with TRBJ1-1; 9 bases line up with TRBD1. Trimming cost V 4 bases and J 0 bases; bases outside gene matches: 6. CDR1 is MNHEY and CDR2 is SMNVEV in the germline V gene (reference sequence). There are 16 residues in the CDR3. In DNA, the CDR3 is TGTGCCAGCAGTTCACTCCGGGACAGGGTGAACACTGAAGCTTTCTTT. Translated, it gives CASSSLRDRVNTEAFF.

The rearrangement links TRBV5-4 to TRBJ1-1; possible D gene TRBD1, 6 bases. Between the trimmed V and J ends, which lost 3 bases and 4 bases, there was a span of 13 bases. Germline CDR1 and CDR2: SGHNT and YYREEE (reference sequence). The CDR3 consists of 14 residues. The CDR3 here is CASSSGHLITEAFF. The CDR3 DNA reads TGTGCCAGCAGCTCGGGACATTTGATCACTGAAGCTTTCTTT.

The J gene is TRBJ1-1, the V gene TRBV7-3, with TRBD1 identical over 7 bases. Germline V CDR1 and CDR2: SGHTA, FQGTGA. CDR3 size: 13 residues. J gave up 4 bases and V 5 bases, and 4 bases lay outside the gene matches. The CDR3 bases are TGTGCCAGCAGCGCGACAGGGAGCACTGAAGCTTTCTTT. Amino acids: CASSATGSTEAFF. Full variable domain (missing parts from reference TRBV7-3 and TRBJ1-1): GAGVSQTPSNKVTEKGKYVELRCDPISGHTALYWYRQSLGQGPEFLIYFQGTGAADDSGLPNDRFFAVRPEGSVSTLKIQRTERGDSAVYLCASSATGSTEAFFGQGTRLTVV.

In DNA form, the CDR3 reads TGTGCTAGTGGATTCAATGAGCAGTTCTTC. Protein sequence: CASGFNEQFF. V is TRBV12-5 and J is TRBJ2-1; D uncertain. The CDR3 is 10 residues long. V was trimmed by 6 bases and J by 6 bases, leaving 3 bases between them. Germline V CDR1 and CDR2: LGHNT, FRNRAP.

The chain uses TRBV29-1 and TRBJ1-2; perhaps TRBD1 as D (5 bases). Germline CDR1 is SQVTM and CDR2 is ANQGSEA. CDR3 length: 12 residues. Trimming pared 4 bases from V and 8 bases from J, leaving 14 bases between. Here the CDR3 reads CSVAGLHSGYTF. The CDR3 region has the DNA TGCAGCGTTGCAGGGTTACATAGCGGCTACACCTTC.

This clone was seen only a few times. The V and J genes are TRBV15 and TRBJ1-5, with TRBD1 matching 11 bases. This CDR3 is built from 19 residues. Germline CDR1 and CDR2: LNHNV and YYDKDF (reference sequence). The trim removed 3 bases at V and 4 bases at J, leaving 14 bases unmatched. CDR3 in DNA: TGTGCCACCAGCAGGATACCGGACAGGGGGCGCCCAAAAAATCAGCCCCAGCATTTT. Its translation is CATSRIPDRGRPKNQPQHF.